These T cell receptor beta chains were read from a single sample in a study of control samples from healthy donors and cancer patients. Sequenced by immunoSEQ multiplex PCR; TCRdb stores in-frame clones only, minus some. This sample has about 150,000 clones, with nearly 95% found just once. Sequencing was performed on blood. The source of these receptors is a middle-aged man in good health. Each CDR3 is given without its conserved first and last residue. The D gene is left open where the match is weak.

d_gene	j_gene	v_gene	CDR3aa
-	TRBJ1-2	TRBV3-1/TRBV3-2	ASSQDRSVYGYT
-	TRBJ1-5	TRBV30	AWSGGGGRNQPQH
TRBD1	TRBJ2-7	TRBV7-9	ASSLVGDRVRNEQY
-	TRBJ2-7	TRBV5-4	ASSRDGAYEQY
TRBD2	TRBJ2-1	TRBV4-2	ASSQVGLSGGNEQF
-	TRBJ1-5	TRBV6-5	ASSSGNQPQH
-	TRBJ2-5	TRBV10-2	ASSESGRGVETQY
TRBD1	TRBJ1-1	TRBV5-6	ASSSDRSNTEAF
-	TRBJ2-7	TRBV6-5	ASSYIGVGEQY
-	TRBJ2-7	TRBV5-1	ASSSGVRGPKPYEQY
TRBD1	TRBJ2-7	TRBV28	ATDRDRVFHEQY
-	TRBJ2-7	TRBV30	AWSVDYEQY
-	TRBJ2-1	TRBV18	ASSVGESSYNEQF
-	TRBJ2-1	TRBV29-1	SARNHEQF
-	TRBJ1-5	TRBV5-6	ASSLGGLATGQPQH
TRBD2	TRBJ2-1	TRBV30	AWSKSGGSYNEQF
-	TRBJ1-2	TRBV6-5	ASSLSPANGYT